The 32 T cell receptor beta chains below come from one sample, sequenced in a study of regulatory T cells in long-lasting Graves disease. Arm-PCR with iRepertoire HTBI primers amplified the CDR3 regions for these TCR beta libraries. TCRdb redid the calling of the multiplex PCR reads with MiXCR, one entry per CDR3 protein. Of approximately 540,000 distinct CDR3 sequences in the sample, 12% are singletons; the top ten hold 7.5% to 9%. Time point specified: newly diagnosed GD, antithyroid drugs for less than 3 months. PBMCs were the source of the RNA used for TCR sequencing. This same sample was also taken into another study, of T cells in Graves' hyperthyroidism and ophthalmopathy.

The sequences come from peripheral blood mononuclear cells (PBMCs), collected at new diagnosis, from a patient treated with antithyroid drugs. The receptors were gathered from a woman aged 25 to 45 with Graves disease.

As to this clonotype: A much larger clone is a single base away; this may be a read error. The chain is built from TRBV28 and TRBJ2-7, with TRBD2 as a possible D gene (6 bases). The germline V gene has CDR1 MDHEN and CDR2 SYDVKM. CDR3 length: 13 residues. The CDR3 reads CANSPYGTPEQYF. CDR3 in DNA: TGTGCCAACAGTCCCTACGGGACTCCCGAGCAGTACTTC.

This clonotype was recorded a few times. This chain uses TRBV15 with TRBJ1-1; D gene ambiguous. CDR3 length equals 15 residues. The germline V gene encodes CDR1 LNHNV and CDR2 YYDKDF (reference sequence). Trimming took off 6 bases at V and 4 bases at J, with 18 bases between the two ends. DNA for the CDR3: TGTGCCACCAGTCAGATGGACTTTCTTGCCACTGAAGCTTTCTTT. It is translated as CATSQMDFLATEAFF. Full variable domain (remainder filled in from reference TRBV15 and TRBJ1-1): DAMVIQNPRYQVTQFGKPVTLSCSQTLNHNVMYWYQQKSSQAPKLLFHYYDKDFNNEADTPDNFQSRRPNTSFCFLDIRSPGLGDTAMYLCATSQMDFLATEAFFGQGTRLTVV.

This clonotype was picked up many times. The chain employs TRBV7-2 and TRBJ1-1; D remains ambiguous. The germline V gene has CDR1 SGHTA and CDR2 FQGNSA. Trimming pared 2 bases from V and 0 bases from J, leaving 10 bases between. The CDR3 is 15 residues long. Written as DNA, the CDR3 is TGTGCCAGCAGCTTATCGGCCAGCCTGAACACTGAAGCTTTCTTT. This encodes CASSLSASLNTEAFF.

The sample holds many counts of this clonotype. The V call is TRBV28, the J call TRBJ2-2; maybe TRBD1 (6 bases). V was cut by 4 bases and J by 4 bases, with 13 bases left in between. This CDR3 contains 15 residues. The germline CDR1 and CDR2 sequences are MDHEN and SYDVKM. Here the CDR3 reads CASSSVGAGTGELFF. In nucleotides, the CDR3 is TGTGCCAGCAGTTCGGTGGGGGCGGGCACCGGGGAGCTGTTTTTT.

On this clonotype: This may arise from a read error, as a much more abundant clone is one base away. V and J are TRBV7-9 and TRBJ2-1; 11 bases match TRBD1. Germline CDR1 and CDR2: SEHNR and FQNEAQ (reference sequence). CDR3 size: 14 residues. CDR3 amino acids: CASSTGQGDNKQFF. CDR3 coding DNA: TGTGCCAGCAGCACGGGACAGGGGGACAATAAGCAGTTCTTC.

This clonotype was found many times. The chain links TRBV2 to TRBJ2-7; no definite D call. V was cut by 6 bases and J by 2 bases, with 11 bases left in between. CDR3 length: 13 amino acids. Germline CDR1 is SNHLY and CDR2 is FYNNEI. CDR3 in amino acids: CASRETGTYEQYF. The CDR3 DNA sequence: TGTGCCAGCAGGGAGACTGGGACCTACGAGCAGTACTTC.

In regard to this clonotype: Given a much more abundant clone one base away, this may be a read error. The chain links TRBV6-2 or TRBV6-3 to TRBJ1-1; tentatively, D is TRBD1 (5 bases). The CDR3 contains 15 residues. Germline V gene lookup returns CDR1 MNHEY and CDR2 SVGEGT. CDR3 in amino acids: CDSSDSTAAITEAFF. CDR3 nucleotide sequence: TGTGACAGCAGCGACAGTACGGCGGCTATCACTGAAGCTTTCTTT.

This clonotype showed up many times. V and J are TRBV7-9 and TRBJ2-1, with D possibly matching TRBD2 (5 bases). This CDR3 region has 16 residues. Trimming pared 5 bases from V and 1 base from J, leaving 15 bases between. CDR1 and CDR2 (germline): SEHNR, FQNEAQ (reference sequence). This CDR3 is CASSRRASGSYNEQFF. In nucleotides, the CDR3 is TGTGCCAGCAGCCGAAGAGCGAGCGGTTCCTACAATGAGCAGTTCTTC.

There are many counts of this clonotype. The chain uses TRBV27 and TRBJ2-3; 8 bases match TRBD1. The length of the CDR3 is 15 residues. CDR1 is MNHEY and CDR2 is SMNVEV in the germline V gene (reference sequence). Trimming at V came to 4 bases and at J to 2 bases, leaving 5 bases not matched to a gene. The CDR3 nucleotides read TGTGCCAGCAGTTACGACAGGGGCCCCACAGATACGCAGTATTTT. This gives the protein CASSYDRGPTDTQYF.

This clonotype appeared many times. This chain links TRBV6-5 with TRBJ1-5, with 8 bases matching TRBD1. V dropped 4 bases and J dropped 7; count of bases not matched to a gene: 6. This CDR3 spans 14 amino acids. Per germline, CDR1 MNHEY and CDR2 SVGAGI. The CDR3 DNA reads TGTGCCAGCAGTTCGAGGACAGGGTACCAGCCCCAGCATTTT. Its protein is CASSSRTGYQPQHF.

This chain links TRBV6-1 with TRBJ1-5; 7 bases match TRBD1. The CDR3 contains 16 residues. In germline, CDR1 is MNHNS, CDR2 SASEGT. J was trimmed by 3 bases and V by 6 bases; bases with no gene match: 11. CDR3 sequence: CASSPRQGTYNQPQHF. The CDR3 bases are TGTGCCAGCAGCCCACGACAGGGAACTTACAATCAGCCCCAGCATTTT.

In this sample, this clonotype turned up a few times. Just one base apart from a much larger clone, this may be a read error. The chain recombines TRBV11-1 with TRBJ2-1; D may be TRBD2 (5 bases). The CDR3 is 17 amino acids. The germline CDR1 and CDR2 sequences are SGHAT and FQDESV (reference sequence). V lost 0 bases to trimming and J lost 3 bases, with 15 bases between them. CDR3 sequence reads: CASSLASGSADYNEQFF. The CDR3 DNA reads TGTGCCAGCAGCTTAGCCTCGGGATCCGCTGACTACAATGAGCAGTTCTTC.

This clonotype was seen repeatedly, ten times or more. The V and J genes are TRBV7-9 and TRBJ1-1; no clear D. The V end lost 4 bases, the J end lost 1 base, and 16 bases lay between the germline ends. Germline V CDR1 and CDR2: SEHNR, FQNEAQ (reference sequence). The CDR3 spans 16 residues. The CDR3 DNA follows: TGTGCCAGCAGCTCCTGGGCAGAGCGCGCGAACACTGAAGCTTTCTTT. Translation gives CASSSWAERANTEAFF.

V usage is TRBV25-1 and J usage is TRBJ1-6, with TRBD1 matching over 7 bases. V shed 0 bases and J 9 bases; nucleotides not matched to a gene: 8. Germline values: CDR1 MGHDK, CDR2 SYGVNS. There are 16 residues in the CDR3. CDR3 sequence (DNA): TGTGCCAGCAGTGAATATAAGACAGGGAATGTTTCACCCCTCCACTTT. Translated: CASSEYKTGNVSPLHF.

This clonotype has a count of ten or more. The rearrangement uses TRBV28 and TRBJ2-7; D unclear. V gave up 6 bases and J gave up 4 bases, with 16 bases separating them. CDR3 size: 14 residues. CDR1 and CDR2 (germline): MDHEN, SYDVKM. In DNA form, the CDR3 reads TGTGCCAGCAGCACCCCCCTAGAGATGTACGAGCAGTACTTC. This sequence encodes CASSTPLEMYEQYF.

This clonotype appeared a few times. The CDR3 here is CASSPPGHDLSSGYTF. CDR3 bases: TGTGCCAGCTCACCACCGGGACACGATTTGTCTAGCGGCTACACCTTC. This sequence joins TRBV18 and TRBJ1-2, with D possibly matching TRBD1 (6 bases). This CDR3 spans 16 amino acids. The V and J ends lost 0 bases and 8 bases respectively, with 19 bases between them. The germline V gene encodes CDR1 KGHSH and CDR2 LQKENI. The whole variable domain, remainder taken from reference TRBV18 and TRBJ1-2, is NAGVMQNPRHLVRRRGQEARLRCSPMKGHSHVYWYRQLPEEGLKFMVYLQKENIIDESGMPKERFSAEFPKEGPSILRIQQVVRGDSAAYFCASSPPGHDLSSGYTFGSGTRLTVV.

This clonotype was detected ten times or more. J is TRBJ2-5 and V is TRBV12-3 or TRBV12-4; 12 bases are a match to TRBD1. The CDR3 is 14 residues long. V was clipped by 6 bases and J by 5 bases; unmatched bases: 4. DNA of the CDR3: TGTGCCAGCAGCTGGGACAGGGGGCCCGAGACCCAGTACTTC. Its protein is CASSWDRGPETQYF.

This clonotype was counted only a few times. J is TRBJ2-7 and V is TRBV10-3, with 9 positions matching TRBD2. Germline V CDR1 and CDR2: ENHRY, SYGVKD. CDR3 size: 16 residues. After removal of 0 bases from V and 0 bases from J, the junction contained 3 bases not matched to a gene. This chain's CDR3 is CAISESRTSDSYEQYF. The CDR3 DNA reads TGTGCCATCAGTGAGTCGAGGACTAGCGACTCCTACGAGCAGTACTTC.

This clonotype occurred a few times. The CDR3 loop is CASRAYKSGTGISMTEAFF. The CDR3 DNA follows: TGTGCCAGCAGGGCCTACAAATCCGGGACAGGGATTTCGATGACTGAAGCTTTCTTT. The chain couples TRBV6-2 or TRBV6-3 to TRBJ1-1; 9 bases map to TRBD1. With V trimmed by 6 bases and J by 5 bases, 22 bases remained unmatched. The CDR3 has 19 residues. Germline V gene lookup returns CDR1 MNHEY and CDR2 SVGEGT.

The rearrangement uses TRBV28 and TRBJ1-5, with TRBD1 as a possible D gene (5 bases). Per germline, CDR1 MDHEN and CDR2 SYDVKM. The CDR3 has 17 residues. Trimming pared 4 bases from V and 3 bases from J, leaving 19 bases between. The CDR3 loop reads CASSWGVRREHNQPQHF. The CDR3 bases are TGTGCCAGCAGTTGGGGGGTTAGGAGGGAACACAATCAGCCCCAGCATTTT. Full variable domain (remainder filled in from reference TRBV28 and TRBJ1-5): DVKVTQSSRYLVKRTGEKVFLECVQDMDHENMFWYRQDPGLGLRLIYFSYDVKMKEKGDIPEGYSVSREKKERFSLILESASTNQTSMYLCASSWGVRREHNQPQHFGDGTRLSIL.

In its sample, this clonotype was seen many times. CDR3 sequence (DNA): TGCAGTGCTAGGAAGGTGCGGGAGGAATACAATGAGCAGTTCTTC. Amino acid sequence: CSARKVREEYNEQFF. This chain uses TRBV20-1 with TRBJ2-1, with TRBD2 matching over 8 bases. CDR1 DFQATT and CDR2 SNEGSKA come from the germline V gene (reference sequence). The CDR3 extends over 15 amino acids. Losses at the gene ends were 3 bases for V and 4 bases for J; bases not matched to a gene: 8.

This clonotype occurred many times. V gene TRBV11-1 combines with J gene TRBJ2-3; tentatively, D is TRBD2 (5 bases). This CDR3 has 14 amino acids. The V end was cut by 2 bases, the J end by 2 bases, with 8 bases between. The germline V gene has CDR1 SGHAT and CDR2 FQDESV (reference sequence). Here the CDR3 reads CASSLRTLTDTQYF. CDR3 nucleotide sequence: TGTGCCAGCAGCTTAAGGACTCTCACAGATACGCAGTATTTT. The entire variable domain, with the rest obtained from reference TRBV11-1 and TRBJ2-3, is as follows: EAEVAQSPRYKITEKSQAVAFWCDPISGHATLYWYRQILGQGPELLVQFQDESVVDDSQLPKDRFSAERLKGVDSTLKIQPAELGDSAMYLCASSLRTLTDTQYFGPGTRLTVL.

In this sample, this clonotype turned up many times. The CDR3 sequence is CASSLVGGVYEQYF. The CDR3 bases are TGCGCCAGCAGCTTGGTGGGAGGGGTATACGAGCAGTACTTC. This chain links TRBV5-1 with TRBJ2-7; TRBD2 matches at 7 bases. The CDR3 runs 14 residues. Germline trimming cut 0 bases from V and 4 bases from J; bases unmatched to any gene: 4. Germline V gives CDR1 SGHRS, CDR2 YFSETQ.

This clonotype was recorded at least ten times. The V call is TRBV18, the J call TRBJ2-7, with D tentatively TRBD1 or TRBD2 (5 bases each). Germline V gene sequence: CDR1 KGHSH, CDR2 LQKENI. Trimming stripped 6 bases from V and 1 base from J, with 13 bases between. The CDR3 extends over 14 amino acids. The CDR3 DNA sequence: TGTGCCAGCTCCTACGCCAGGGAGTCCTACGAGCAGTACTTC. It translates to CASSYARESYEQYF.

At least ten counts were recorded for this clonotype. The chain carries TRBV6-1 and TRBJ2-1; D could derive from TRBD1 or TRBD2 (6 bases each). Germline V CDR1 and CDR2: MNHNS, SASEGT. The V end lost 8 bases, the J end lost 3 bases, and 17 bases lay between the germline ends. The length of the CDR3 is 15 residues. Here the CDR3 reads CASARRGQYYNEQFF. The CDR3 coding sequence is TGTGCCAGCGCTCGGCGGGGACAATACTACAATGAGCAGTTCTTC.

This clonotype was seen ten or more times. The CDR3 coding sequence is TGTGCCAGCAGTCAGGACAGCGCGAACACCGGGGAGCTGTTTTTT. Protein product: CASSQDSANTGELFF. The rearrangement joins TRBV11-3 to TRBJ2-2; the D gene is possibly TRBD1 (6 bases). The ends were cut back, 6 bases at V and 0 bases at J, with 11 bases in the middle. CDR1 is SGHNT and CDR2 is YENEEA in the germline V gene. This CDR3 region has 15 residues.

This clonotype occurred many times. The CDR3 bases are TGTGCCAGCAGTGAAACGTTACGGCCCGTAGTTGGCTACACCTTC. This encodes CASSETLRPVVGYTF. The chain links TRBV6-1 to TRBJ1-2; no clear D. Germline V gene data show CDR1 as MNHNS and CDR2 as SASEGT. The V end was cut by 2 bases, the J end by 7 bases, with 17 bases between. The CDR3 sequence is 15 residues long.

This clonotype was found a few times. The chain joins TRBV20-1 to TRBJ1-1; D remains ambiguous. CDR1 DFQATT and CDR2 SNEGSKA come from the germline V gene (reference sequence). Trimming removed 0 bases from V and 0 bases from J, with 8 bases in between. The CDR3 is 14 residues long. CDR3 sequence: CSARDGRMNTEAFF. The DNA for the CDR3 is TGCAGTGCTAGAGATGGCCGCATGAACACTGAAGCTTTCTTT.

This clonotype has a handful of counts. The DNA of the CDR3 is TGCAGTGCCCTGGCAACCGAAAACACTGAAGCTTTCTTT. It translates to CSALATENTEAFF. The J gene is TRBJ1-1, the V gene TRBV20-1; D unclear. V was clipped by 6 bases and J by 2 bases, with 13 bases between them. Germline loops: CDR1 DFQATT, CDR2 SNEGSKA (reference sequence). This CDR3 contains 13 residues.

The rearrangement links TRBV15 to TRBJ1-4, with TRBD1 as a possible D gene (5 bases). Germline-derived CDR1 and CDR2 are LNHNV and YYDKDF (reference sequence). V dropped 5 bases and J dropped 10 bases, with 17 bases sitting between them. CDR3 length: 14 residues. The CDR3 loop is CATSAGGDGRKLFF. Written as DNA, the CDR3 is TGTGCCACCAGCGCGGGGGGGGACGGTCGAAAACTGTTTTTT.

This clonotype was detected a few times. The CDR3: CASRRDRGGDQPQHF. The CDR3, as DNA: TGTGCCAGCAGACGCGACAGGGGTGGCGATCAGCCCCAGCATTTT. J is TRBJ1-5 and V is TRBV6-1; 8 bases line up with TRBD1. V trimming: 6 bases; J trimming: 5 bases; junction bases outside the gene matches: 9. Per the germline V gene, CDR1 is MNHNS and CDR2 is SASEGT. This CDR3 region has 15 residues.

This clonotype has just a few counts. V gene TRBV6-1 combines with J gene TRBJ2-7, with D possibly being TRBD2 (6 bases). The germline V and J ends were trimmed by 7 bases and 3 bases, with 19 bases remaining between them. The germline V gene has CDR1 MNHNS and CDR2 SASEGT. The CDR3 is made up of 15 amino acids. CDR3 in amino acids: CASKVGGPNIYEQYF. The CDR3 DNA reads TGTGCCAGCAAGGTCGGGGGTCCTAATATCTACGAGCAGTACTTC.